This TCR beta chain was documented in a study of post-analysis software for immune sequencing data. General study findings and limits: Controls showed significantly higher normalized Chao1 diversity than did multiple sclerosis patients. When patients were compared with controls, four to six TRBV segments were more frequent, TRBV5-6, TRBV5-1 and TRBV20-1 among them.

The V gene end was trimmed by 5 bases and the J gene end by 9 bases; junction bases not matched to a gene: 2. Germline V gene sequence: CDR1 MRHNA, CDR2 SNTAGT. CDR3 length: 13 residues. Built from TCR beta cDNA, the libraries had unique molecular identifiers in them. Each batch of roughly 1 to 11 million T cells produced 490,000 or so cDNA molecules. MiXCR, run by TCRdb on the PCR reads, gives a single entry per CDR3 protein. Among roughly 160,000 distinct CDR3 sequences listed, under 40% were seen once. To note about this clonotype: Its antigen remains unknown. A read error is possible here, since a much larger clone lies one base away.

The material was blood, obtained after autologous hematopoietic stem cell transplantation. The sequence derives from a girl aged 10-17 years with multiple sclerosis. This chain links TRBV6-4 with TRBJ2-3; 13 nucleotides match TRBD2. For the CDR3, the DNA is TGTGCCAGCAGTCGGACTAGCGGGGGAACGCAGTATTTT. It encodes CASSRTSGGTQYF.